The 24 T cell receptor beta chains given below trace back to one sample, sequenced in a study of cytomegalovirus exposure and HLA in healthy donors. Amplification used 60 Vbeta primers and 13 Jbeta primers. The table came from immunoSEQ multiplex PCR; TCRdb's copy has only in-frame clones and leaves some out. The table lists some 170,000 clones, around 80% of them singletons. Input material: PBMCs. The receptors stem from a woman aged 55-70 years in good health and CMV-seropositive.

The chain carries TRBV6-6 and TRBJ2-3, with TRBD2 matching 7 bases. Germline CDR1 MNHNY, CDR2 SVGAGI (reference sequence). The CDR3 consists of 14 residues. Unmatched junction bases numbered 8, after V lost 5 bases and J lost 6 bases. CDR3 sequence reads: CASSQVGEGDTQYF. The CDR3 bases are TGTGCCAGCAGTCAGGTCGGGGAGGGGGATACGCAGTATTTT.

The chain has TRBV5-1 and TRBJ1-4, with a tentative D call TRBD1 (6 bases). This CDR3 has 15 residues. Trimming pared 4 bases from V and 4 bases from J, leaving 14 bases between. Germline V CDR1 and CDR2: SGHRS, YFSETQ. CDR3 amino acids: CASSNPGQINEKLFF. The CDR3 DNA sequence: TGCGCCAGCAGCAATCCGGGACAAATTAATGAAAAACTGTTTTTT.

The chain recombines TRBV6-1 with TRBJ1-2; TRBD1 agrees at 8 bases. CDR1 and CDR2 (germline): MNHNS, SASEGT. The CDR3 sequence is 13 residues long. Losses at the gene ends were 4 bases for V and 4 bases for J; bases not matched to a gene: 2. The CDR3 DNA is TGTGCCAGCAGTGCAGGACAGGGCTATGGCTACACCTTC. It encodes CASSAGQGYGYTF.

The chain links TRBV7-3 to TRBJ2-3; D uncertain. Germline V CDR1 and CDR2: SGHTA, FQGTGA. V lost 1 base and J 0 bases, leaving 8 bases between the germline ends. CDR3 length: 15 residues. This CDR3 reads CASSLRGTSTDTQYF. CDR3 sequence (DNA): TGTGCCAGCAGCTTAAGAGGTACTAGCACAGATACGCAGTATTTT.

There are a few counts of this clone. The chain employs TRBV7-2 and TRBJ2-1, with a possible D match to TRBD2 (5 bases). This CDR3 comprises 14 residues. V was clipped by 8 bases and J by 5 bases, with 16 bases between them. Germline CDR1 SGHTA, CDR2 FQGNSA. In DNA, the CDR3 is TGTGCCAGCTTGGGGAGTAACTTCGACAATGAGCAGTTCTTC. Translating it yields CASLGSNFDNEQFF.

The chain is built from TRBV6-4 and TRBJ1-5; maybe TRBD1 (5 bases). V gave up 3 bases and J gave up 3 bases, with 9 bases separating them. This CDR3 spans 14 amino acids. Germline CDR1 MRHNA, CDR2 SNTAGT. CDR3 protein: CASSESGNNQPQHF. As DNA, the CDR3 is TGTGCCAGCAGTGAGTCAGGGAACAATCAGCCCCAGCATTTT.

The chain recombines TRBV19 with TRBJ2-2; D remains unclear. The CDR3 consists of 15 residues. V lost 9 bases to trimming and J lost 4 bases, with 18 bases between them. Germline V lookup: CDR1 LNHDA, CDR2 SQIVND (reference sequence). The CDR3 sequence is CASLSVRGTTGELFF. CDR3 nucleotides: TGTGCCAGCCTCAGTGTTCGAGGTACCACCGGGGAGCTGTTTTTT.

The genes are TRBV25-1 and TRBJ2-1; D gene uncertain. This CDR3 has 13 residues. Trimming removed 4 bases from V and 2 bases from J, with 6 bases in between. Germline CDR1 MGHDK, CDR2 SYGVNS. The CDR3 coding sequence is TGTGCCAGCAGTGGTCAGACCTACAATGAGCAGTTCTTC. The encoded protein is CASSGQTYNEQFF.

The chain joins TRBV5-4 to TRBJ1-1, with D perhaps matching TRBD1 (6 bases). V lost 5 bases and J lost 4, with 18 bases in between. Germline values: CDR1 SGHNT, CDR2 YYREEE (reference sequence). This CDR3 region has 15 residues. CDR3 region: CASRFGGQGSTEAFF. The CDR3 coding sequence is TGTGCCAGCAGATTTGGGGGCCAGGGGTCCACTGAAGCTTTCTTT.

The chain couples TRBV28 to TRBJ2-3; 11 positions agree with TRBD2. The CDR3 sequence is 16 residues long. The germline V gene has CDR1 MDHEN and CDR2 SYDVKM. Trimming took 4 bases from V and 2 from J; bases not matched to a gene: 5. The CDR3 DNA sequence: TGTGCCAGCAGTTCGGGGACTAGCGGCTCCACAGATACGCAGTATTTT. The encoded protein is CASSSGTSGSTDTQYF.

This clone appeared a few times. This chain links TRBV5-4 with TRBJ2-7, with 8 bases identical to TRBD1. The CDR3 contains 14 residues. The germline CDR1 and CDR2 sequences are SGHNT and YYREEE (reference sequence). The junction had 5 bases not matched to a gene; V was cut back by 0 bases and J by 6 bases. CDR3 region: CASSLGQGFFEQYF. The CDR3 DNA sequence: TGTGCCAGCAGCTTGGGACAGGGGTTCTTCGAGCAGTACTTC.

This clone was recorded a few times. The chain combines TRBV11-2 with TRBJ2-2; TRBD2 agrees at 11 bases. The V gene's germline CDR1 is SGHAT and CDR2 FQNNGV. This CDR3 is 15 amino acids long. J gave up 6 bases and V 5 bases, and 5 bases lay outside the gene matches. The CDR3 region has the DNA TGTGCCAGCAGCCTAACTAGCGGGGGAGCCGGGGAGCTGTTTTTT. Protein: CASSLTSGGAGELFF.

DNA for the CDR3: TGTGCCAGCAGCGTAGCGGGAAATGGTAATTCACCCCTCCACTTT. It translates to CASSVAGNGNSPLHF. The rearrangement links TRBV9 to TRBJ1-6, with D uncertain. Trimming cost V 0 bases and J 6 bases, with 10 bases left between them. Germline V gene lookup returns CDR1 SGDLS and CDR2 YYNGEE. This CDR3 contains 15 residues.

This clone was seen a few times. In nucleotides, the CDR3 is TGTGCCAGCAGCCACCCTTATCCGGGACTAGCGGATTCCTACGAGCAGTACTTC. Translating it yields CASSHPYPGLADSYEQYF. The J gene is TRBJ2-7, the V gene TRBV4-2; TRBD2 matches at 11 bases. Germline V gene sequence: CDR1 LGHNA, CDR2 YNFKEQ. The CDR3 contains 18 residues. The V gene end was trimmed by 3 bases and the J gene end by 1 base; junction bases not matched to a gene: 11.

V and J are TRBV21-1 and TRBJ2-7; TRBD1, as called in the table, went unchecked against the DNA. TRBV21-1 has pseudogene status. The CDR3 extends over 14 amino acids. This CDR3 is CASSKYDSKYEQYF. In DNA, the CDR3 is TGTGCCAGCAGCAAATATGACAGTAAATACGAGCAGTACTTC.

V and J are TRBV19 and TRBJ1-2; 7 bases align to TRBD1. J lost 4 bases, V lost 5 bases, and 13 bases had no gene match. The CDR3 length is 16 residues. Germline CDR1 and CDR2: LNHDA and SQIVND (reference sequence). The chain's CDR3 is CASSSLPGQTSYGYTF. In DNA, the CDR3 is TGTGCCAGTAGTTCCCTGCCGGGACAGACCTCCTATGGCTACACCTTC. Full variable domain (missing parts from reference TRBV19 and TRBJ1-2): DGGITQSPKYLFRKEGQNVTLSCEQNLNHDAMYWYRQDPGQGLRLIYYSQIVNDFQKGDIAEGYSVSREKKESFPLTVTSAQKNPTAFYLCASSSLPGQTSYGYTFGSGTRLTVV.

The CDR3 loop reads CASSFLPSGGANEQFF. The CDR3 DNA reads as TGTGCCAGCTCATTCCTTCCTAGCGGGGGGGCGAATGAGCAGTTCTTC. The chain couples TRBV18 to TRBJ2-1; 12 positions agree with TRBD2. CDR3 length: 16 residues. J gave up 7 bases and V 5 bases, and 9 bases lay outside the gene matches. CDR1 KGHSH and CDR2 LQKENI come from the germline V gene.

This clone has just a few counts. This chain links TRBV30 with TRBJ2-3; D may be TRBD1 (6 bases). Per the germline V gene, CDR1 is GTSNPN and CDR2 is SVGIG (reference sequence). This CDR3 is built from 13 residues. The V and J ends lost 6 bases and 8 bases respectively, with 18 bases between them. The CDR3 loop reads CACAGSRGGTQYF. Here the CDR3 DNA reads TGTGCCTGCGCAGGGTCCAGAGGGGGTACGCAGTATTTT.

This chain joins TRBV5-6 and TRBJ2-7, with a weak D call TRBD1 (6 bases). Trimming cost V 3 bases and J 3 bases, with 16 bases left between them. The CDR3 runs 15 residues. Looked up from germline, CDR1 is SGHDT and CDR2 is YYEEEE. CDR3 bases: TGTGCCAGCAGCTACCGTCCCGGGACAAGCTACGAGCAGTACTTC. Encoded protein: CASSYRPGTSYEQYF.

The chain couples TRBV14 to TRBJ1-2; 7 bases align to TRBD1. Germline V gene data show CDR1 as SGHDN and CDR2 as FVKESK. The trim removed 3 bases at V and 3 bases at J, leaving 7 bases unmatched. The CDR3 is made up of 15 amino acids. As DNA, the CDR3 is TGTGCCAGCAGCCATGCACCAGGGGGGTACTATGGCTACACCTTC. Residues: CASSHAPGGYYGYTF.

This clone was detected a few times. The chain couples TRBV18 to TRBJ1-1, with 7 bases fitting TRBD1. The trim removed 3 bases at V and 3 bases at J, leaving 10 bases unmatched. Per the germline V gene, CDR1 is KGHSH and CDR2 is LQKENI. The CDR3 spans 16 residues. CDR3 DNA: TGTGCCAGCTCACCCAACAGCAGGGGGTGGGACACTGAAGCTTTCTTT. Translated: CASSPNSRGWDTEAFF.

The chain recombines TRBV19 with TRBJ2-2; possible D gene TRBD1, 5 bases. CDR3 length: 14 amino acids. V shed 10 bases and J shed 0 bases, with 12 bases lying between them. From germline, CDR1 is LNHDA and CDR2 SQIVND (reference sequence). The CDR3 coding sequence is TGTGCCATCGGACACCCCGCGAACACCGGGGAGCTGTTTTTT. Protein: CAIGHPANTGELFF. Full variable domain (missing parts from reference TRBV19 and TRBJ2-2): DGGITQSPKYLFRKEGQNVTLSCEQNLNHDAMYWYRQDPGQGLRLIYYSQIVNDFQKGDIAEGYSVSREKKESFPLTVTSAQKNPTAFYLCAIGHPANTGELFFGEGSRLTVL.

This rearrangement joins TRBV4-1 to TRBJ2-1; the match to TRBD2 covers 8 bases. The V gene's germline CDR1 is MGHRA and CDR2 YSYEKL. J lost 7 bases, V lost 2 bases, and 10 bases had no gene match. The CDR3 consists of 16 residues. The CDR3 bases are TGCGCCAGCAGCCAACAATTAGCGGGACCACATAATGAGCAGTTCTTC. Protein sequence: CASSQQLAGPHNEQFF.

This rearrangement joins TRBV19 to TRBJ2-2, with D possibly matching TRBD1 (6 bases). The CDR3 consists of 15 residues. The germline gives CDR1 LNHDA, CDR2 SQIVND (reference sequence). Trimming shortened V by 5 bases and J by 1 base, and 11 bases separated the two germline ends. The CDR3 reads CASSLSGVNTGELFF. CDR3 DNA sequence: TGTGCCAGTAGTCTGTCAGGGGTGAACACCGGGGAGCTGTTTTTT.